This record covers a single T cell receptor beta chain. Its antigen is still unknown. No clone much larger than this one lies a single base away; base qualities are absent. This entry belongs to a study of OX40 agonist ivuxolimab in advanced cancers. Context from the whole study: Ivuxolimab was a fully human IgG2 agonistic monoclonal antibody targeting the costimulatory receptor OX40 (CD134). Intravenous ivuxolimab was administered to patients every 2 weeks at six dose levels: 0.01, 0.1, 0.3, 1.5, 3 and 10 mg/kg. Of the roughly 50 dose-escalation patients, hepatocellular carcinoma was present in approximately 20, melanoma in approximately 15, renal cell carcinoma in 9 and head and neck cancer in 9. In the dose-escalation cohort, 82.7% of patients were male, and the mean age was around 60 years, with a range of roughly 20 to 80. Patients were allowed to have had prior anti-PD-1, anti-PD-L1 or anti-CTLA-4 therapy, and roughly two fifths of the dose-escalation patients had been treated with checkpoint inhibitors. Partial responses were achieved by three dose-escalation patients, of whom one had hepatocellular carcinoma and two had cutaneous melanoma. The point of sequencing TCRbeta in the periphery was to test whether ivuxolimab changed TCR sequence diversity and drove clonal T-cell expansion. The paper covers the monotherapy dose-escalation part of the phase I ivuxolimab trial, which included N of about 50 patients.

As encoded in the germline V gene, CDR1 is KGHSH while CDR2 is LQKENI. The CDR3, from cysteine to phenylalanine, totals 12 residues. Only CDR3 DNA is held: 36 bases, read in frame from base 1. V lost 3 bases and J lost 3 bases; the stretch between them is 5 bases long. Patients with autoimmune disease history or receiving systemic immunosuppression were excluded from the trial. Peripheral blood for TCR sequencing was collected from all dose cohorts at baseline, on cycle 4 day 1, and on cycle 7 day 1. The samples were taken from a phase I, first-in-human, multicenter, open-label dose-escalation trial of ivuxolimab. Adults with locally advanced or metastatic melanoma, renal cell carcinoma, hepatocellular carcinoma or head and neck squamous cell carcinoma were enrolled in the trial. Before TCR sequencing, CD4+ T cells and CD8+ T cells were sorted from peripheral blood as separate populations. Broader findings and caveats from the paper: At doses from 0.1 to 3.0 mg/kg, clonal expansion was seen in both CD4+ and CD8+ blood T cells between baseline and week 6. Low levels of normalized T-cell clonal expansion were also seen in some patients who did not respond. Which antigens the clonally expanded peripheral T cells were specific for was not determined. In the 0.1-3.0 mg/kg groups, partial responders had among the lowest normalized peripheral clonal expansion, particularly in CD8+ T cells. After ivuxolimab, expanded clones were on average more numerous among CD8+ T cells than among CD4+ T cells.

To sequence the TCRbeta CDR3 region, genomic DNA was isolated from the sorted cells. The immunoSEQ Assay was used to sequence the TCRbeta CDR3 regions. In TCRdb, the immuneACCESS table is reduced to in-frame sequences with V and J assigned. These tables do not hold every clone; where another copy was compared, an unresolved V gene accounts for under half, and the others remain unexplained. This sample comprises roughly 100,000 clones, 85% to 95% of them detected only once. Of the sample, around 0.28% is held by the ten largest clones. The source is an adult with an advanced solid tumor such as melanoma, head and neck, liver or kidney cancer. The starting material was CD4+ or CD8+ T cells sorted from blood, obtained in a trial of the OX40 agonist ivuxolimab. The chain is made from TRBV18 and TRBJ2-5; no D gene can be assigned with confidence. The CDR3 region: CASSPSEETQYF. The base sequence is TGTGCCAGCTCACCCTCGGAAGAGACCCAGTACTTC.